The sequence of this T cell receptor beta chain was determined in a study of T cell repertoires in cytomegalovirus infection. Turning to the study itself: CMV epitopes, recently identified HLA-C-restricted and well-studied HLA-B-restricted, were used. It can be stated that public TCR beta signatures indicated CMV infection as well as a matching HLA type.

There are a few counts of this clonotype. Its antigen remains unidentified. The study, taken as a whole, reports: CMV-specific TCR beta clonotypes restricted by HLA-C were the ones dominating the ex vivo response. The cumulative frequency of public TCR beta families identified carriers of CMV plus the relevant HLA.

CDR1 and CDR2 from the germline V gene are MNHNS and SASEGT. CDR3 length equals 14 residues. Deletions cut 4 bases from V and 4 bases from J, with 11 bases between. TCRdb called the reads again in MiXCR, with one record for every CDR3 protein. The sample includes about 110,000 distinct CDR3 sequences, over 30% seen only once; the top ten take around 41%. Sequences were derived from CD8+ T cells from cultured PBMCs, sampled from culture after CMV antigen stimulation. This sequence joins TRBV6-1 and TRBJ1-5; D is perhaps TRBD1 (5 bases). The source is a human donor in good health (CMV status not recorded). Some clones in this sample may be carry-over from other donors' samples. For the CDR3, the DNA is TGTGCCAGCAGTGTAGCAGGGTTGAATCAGCCCCAGCATTTT. It is translated as CASSVAGLNQPQHF.